This TCR beta chain emerged from a study of early T cells in non-severe SARS-CoV-2 infection. Study overall: Sequencing of bulk RNA from unsorted whole blood was done, without chain pairing. General study results and limits: Matching results from VDJdb favored anti-spike CD8 responses, leaving private and CD4 specificities undetected.

This CDR3 is 13 amino acids long. The germline gives CDR1 SGHNT, CDR2 YYREEE (reference sequence). As part of library construction, unique molecular identifiers were attached to individual cDNA molecules. Using its own MiXCR run on the 5' RACE reads, TCRdb lists one record per CDR3 protein. The sample contains about 58,000 distinct CDR3 sequences, over 9.5% of which appear only once. The sample holds a few counts of this clonotype. Its antigen is still unknown. Germline is not matched at one junction end, which may reflect a read error. Sequencing was carried out using whole blood. The chain carries TRBV5-4 and TRBJ2-7; 8 nucleotides line up with TRBD2. This clonotype was sampled from an adult who was a healthcare worker with PCR-confirmed SARS-CoV-2 infection or an uninfected control (not recorded which). This CDR3 is CASRLAGNYEQYF. The CDR3 region has the DNA TGTGCCAGCCGCTTAGCGGGAAACTACGAGCAGTACTTC.